This TCR beta chain is from a study of control samples from healthy donors and cancer patients. Germline values: CDR1 MNHEY, CDR2 SVGAGI. Trimming took off 6 bases at V and 6 bases at J, with 17 bases between the two ends. The CDR3 runs 14 residues. Produced via immunoSEQ multiplex PCR; TCRdb's table is partial and in-frame only. The data contain approximately 100,000 clones, 85% of them singletons. This rearrangement joins TRBV6-5 to TRBJ1-2, with D possibly TRBD1 on 6 matching bases. This sequence originates from a woman between 35 and 50 years old in good health. Sequencing was carried out using blood. The CDR3 DNA follows: TGTGCCAGCAGGGGGACATACCGGGGGGATGGCTACACCTTC. Amino acids: CASRGTYRGDGYTF.